The T cell receptor (beta chain) under discussion was sequenced for a study of radiation and T cells in renal cell carcinoma. Overall study context: Nephrectomy followed 15 Gy stereotactic body radiation by 4 weeks. Whole-study findings and limits: No pretreatment tumor biopsies were available for baseline clonotypes. In blood, top tumor clones expanded by 2 weeks, shrinking by 4.

Time point: baseline pretreatment blood. As to treatment: 15 Gy SBRT to primary tumor, nephrectomy 4 weeks later. After SBRT, blood was collected at 2 and 4 weeks, plus baseline. Measured with immunoSEQ multiplex PCR; TCRdb has only the in-frame clones, and not every one. Of over 85,000 clones listed, about 79% were seen once; the top ten hold 5% to 6.5%. V lost 5 bases to trimming and J lost 2 bases, with 2 bases between them. The CDR3 spans 11 residues. The germline V gene encodes CDR1 MDHEN and CDR2 SYDVKM. This clone has just one count. Its antigen is unidentified. The specimen was blood, collected from a patient whose treatment included radiotherapy and nephrectomy. The chain couples TRBV28 to TRBJ2-3; D gene uncertain. This receptor was obtained from a man in his 60s with renal cell carcinoma. The CDR3 nucleotides read TGTGCCAGCAGTGCCACAGATACGCAGTATTTT. This gives the protein CASSATDTQYF.